This T cell receptor beta chain appears in the sequencing data of a study of T cell repertoires in cytomegalovirus infection. About the study: Both a matching HLA type and CMV infection were indicated by public TCR beta signatures. General observations from the study: Dominant in the ex vivo response were TCR beta clonotypes restricted by HLA-C and specific for CMV. The study identified carriers of CMV plus the relevant HLA from cumulative public TCR beta family frequency.

Germline V lookup: CDR1 MNHEY, CDR2 SVGEGT. The CDR3 is made up of 14 amino acids. V lost 2 bases to trimming and J lost 2 bases; unmatched junction nucleotides: 1. This clonotype was picked up a small number of times. Antigen unknown. TCRdb reprocessed the reads with MiXCR, giving one entry per CDR3 protein. This sample has 150,000 to 200,000 distinct CDR3 sequences, with nearly 9.5% found just once. The sample comprised PBMCs. This sequence joins TRBV6-2 or TRBV6-3 and TRBJ2-7, with 9 bases lining up with TRBD2. The origin of this receptor is a human donor in good health (CMV status not recorded). Some clones in this sample may be carry-over from other donors' samples. DNA for the CDR3: TGTGCCAGCAGTTACGGACTAGCGCCCTACGAGCAGTACTTC. It translates to CASSYGLAPYEQYF.